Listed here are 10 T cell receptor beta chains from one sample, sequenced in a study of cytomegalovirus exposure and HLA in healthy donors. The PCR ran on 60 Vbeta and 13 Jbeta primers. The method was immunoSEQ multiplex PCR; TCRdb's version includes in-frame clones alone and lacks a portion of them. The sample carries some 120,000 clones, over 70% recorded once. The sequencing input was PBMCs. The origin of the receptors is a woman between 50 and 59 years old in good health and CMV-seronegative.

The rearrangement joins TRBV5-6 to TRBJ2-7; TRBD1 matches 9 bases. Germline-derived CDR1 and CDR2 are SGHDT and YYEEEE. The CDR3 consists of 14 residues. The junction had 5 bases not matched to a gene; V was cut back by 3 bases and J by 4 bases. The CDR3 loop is CASSWGQGRYEQYF. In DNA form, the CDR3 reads TGTGCCAGCAGCTGGGGACAGGGCCGGTACGAGCAGTACTTC.

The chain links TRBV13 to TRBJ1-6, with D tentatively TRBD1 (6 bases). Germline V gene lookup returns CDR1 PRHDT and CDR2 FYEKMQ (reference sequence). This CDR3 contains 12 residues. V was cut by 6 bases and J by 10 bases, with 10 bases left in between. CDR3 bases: TGTGCCAGCAGGCAGGGGACGTCACCCCTCCACTTT. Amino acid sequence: CASRQGTSPLHF.

CDR3 coding DNA: TGTGCCATCAGCACCGCAGCGGGGCAAGAGACCCAGTACTTC. This codes for CAISTAAGQETQYF. V is TRBV10-3 and J is TRBJ2-5, with 7 bases aligning to TRBD2. The CDR3 length is 14 residues. After removal of 6 bases from V and 2 bases from J, the junction contained 6 bases not matched to a gene. Germline V CDR1 and CDR2: ENHRY, SYGVKD.

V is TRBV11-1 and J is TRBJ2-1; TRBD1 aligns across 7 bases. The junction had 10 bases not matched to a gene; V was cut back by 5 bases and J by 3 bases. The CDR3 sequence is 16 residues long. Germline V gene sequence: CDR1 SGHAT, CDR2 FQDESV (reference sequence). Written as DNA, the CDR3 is TGTGCCAGCAGCCCGCGGACAGGACGACACTACAATGAGCAGTTCTTC. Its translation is CASSPRTGRHYNEQFF.

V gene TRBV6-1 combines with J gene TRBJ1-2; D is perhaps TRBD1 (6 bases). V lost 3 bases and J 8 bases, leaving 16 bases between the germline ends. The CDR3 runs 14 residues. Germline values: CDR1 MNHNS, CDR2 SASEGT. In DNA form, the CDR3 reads TGTGCCAGCAGTGAGACACAGGGAGCGGGGGGCTACACCTTC. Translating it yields CASSETQGAGGYTF.

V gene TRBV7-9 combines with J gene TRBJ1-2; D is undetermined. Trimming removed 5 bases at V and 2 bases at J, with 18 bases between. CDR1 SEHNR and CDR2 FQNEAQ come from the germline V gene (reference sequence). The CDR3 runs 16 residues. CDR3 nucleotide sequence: TGTGCCAGCAGCGATTCCCACGTCCGAGGAAACTATGGCTACACCTTC. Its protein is CASSDSHVRGNYGYTF.

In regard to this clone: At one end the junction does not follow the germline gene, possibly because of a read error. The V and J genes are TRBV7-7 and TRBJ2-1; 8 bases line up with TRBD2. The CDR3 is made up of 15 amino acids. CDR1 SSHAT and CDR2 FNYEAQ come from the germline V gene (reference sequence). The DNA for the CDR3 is TGTGCTAGCAGCTTAGGGGTAGCGGGGTACAATGAGCAGTTCTTC. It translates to CASSLGVAGYNEQFF.

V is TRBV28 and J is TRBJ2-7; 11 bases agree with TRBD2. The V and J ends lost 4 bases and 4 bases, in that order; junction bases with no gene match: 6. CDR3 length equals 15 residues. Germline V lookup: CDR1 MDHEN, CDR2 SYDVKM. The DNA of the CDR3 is TGTGCCAGCAGTTCACTCCTAGCGGGGGGTTACGAGCAGTACTTC. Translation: CASSSLLAGGYEQYF.

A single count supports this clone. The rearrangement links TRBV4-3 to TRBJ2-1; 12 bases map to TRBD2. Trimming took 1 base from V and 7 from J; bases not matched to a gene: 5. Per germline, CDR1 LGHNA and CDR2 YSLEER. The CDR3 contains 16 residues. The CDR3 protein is CASSQGLAGVYNEQFF. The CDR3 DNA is TGCGCCAGCAGCCAAGGACTAGCGGGAGTATATAATGAGCAGTTCTTC.

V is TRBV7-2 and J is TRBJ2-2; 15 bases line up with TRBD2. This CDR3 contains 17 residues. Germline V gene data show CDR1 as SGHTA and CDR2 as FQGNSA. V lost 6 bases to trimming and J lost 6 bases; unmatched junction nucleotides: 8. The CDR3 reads CASRTGTSGRLAGELFF. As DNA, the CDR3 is TGTGCCAGCAGAACCGGGACTAGCGGGAGGTTAGCCGGGGAGCTGTTTTTT.